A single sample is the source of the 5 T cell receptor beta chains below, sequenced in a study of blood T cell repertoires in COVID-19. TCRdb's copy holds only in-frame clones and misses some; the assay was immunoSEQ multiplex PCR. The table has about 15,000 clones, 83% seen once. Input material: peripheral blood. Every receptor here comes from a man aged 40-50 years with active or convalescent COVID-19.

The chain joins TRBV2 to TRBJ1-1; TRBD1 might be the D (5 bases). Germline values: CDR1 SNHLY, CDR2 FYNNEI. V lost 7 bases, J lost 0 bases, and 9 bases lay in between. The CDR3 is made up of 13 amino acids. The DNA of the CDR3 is TGTGCCAGCACGACGGGGGTGAACACTGAAGCTTTCTTT. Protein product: CASTTGVNTEAFF.

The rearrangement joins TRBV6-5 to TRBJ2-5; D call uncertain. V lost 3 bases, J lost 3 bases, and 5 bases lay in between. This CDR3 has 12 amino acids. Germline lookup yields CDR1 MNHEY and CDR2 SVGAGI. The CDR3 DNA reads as TGTGCCAGCAGTTATCCCGAAGAGACCCAGTACTTC. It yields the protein CASSYPEETQYF.

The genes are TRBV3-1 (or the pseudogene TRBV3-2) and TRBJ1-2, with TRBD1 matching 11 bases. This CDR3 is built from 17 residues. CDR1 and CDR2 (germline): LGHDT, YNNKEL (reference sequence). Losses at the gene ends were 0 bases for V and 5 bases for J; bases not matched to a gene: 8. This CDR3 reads CASSQDAPGQGEYGYTF. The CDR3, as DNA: TGTGCCAGCAGCCAAGATGCTCCGGGACAGGGGGAATATGGCTACACCTTC.

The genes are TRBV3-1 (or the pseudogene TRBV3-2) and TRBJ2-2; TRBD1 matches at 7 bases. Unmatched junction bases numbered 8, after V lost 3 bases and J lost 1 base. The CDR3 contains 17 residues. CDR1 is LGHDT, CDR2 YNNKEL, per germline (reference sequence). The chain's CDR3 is CASSQMTGTVNTGELFF. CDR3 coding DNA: TGTGCCAGCAGCCAGATGACCGGGACAGTGAACACCGGGGAGCTGTTTTTT.

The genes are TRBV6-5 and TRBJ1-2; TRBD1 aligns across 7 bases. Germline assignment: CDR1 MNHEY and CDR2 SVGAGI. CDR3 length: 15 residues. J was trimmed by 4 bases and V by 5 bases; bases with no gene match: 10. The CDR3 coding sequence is TGTGCCAGCAGTCCGAAAACAGGGGTACCCTATGGCTACACCTTC. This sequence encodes CASSPKTGVPYGYTF.